This TCR beta chain comes out of a study of blood T cell repertoires in COVID-19. Across the study: Samples came from the United States, Italy and Spain, spanning acute and convalescent COVID-19.

The length of the CDR3 is 12 residues. Germline V gene data show CDR1 as SGHTA and CDR2 as FQGNSA. V was clipped by 4 bases and J by 7 bases, with 7 bases between them. Authors' analysis steps: Amplifying reference gene primers gave estimates of nucleated cell counts. Generated by immunoSEQ multiplex PCR, the TCRdb table keeps only in-frame clones and is missing some. That table is the source of V, J and clone size, and D and trimming were worked out from the DNA. The table has some 140,000 clones, 84% seen once. In terms of age and location, participants ranged from about 18 to 90 years and lived in roughly 22 US areas. Each participant's cohort was designated according to participant-reported clinical history.

This receptor was identified in a man between 35 and 55 years old with acute COVID-19. The chain joins TRBV7-2 to TRBJ1-4, with unresolved D. Sequencing input: PBMCs or T cells enriched from blood (not recorded which). CDR3 coding DNA: TGTGCCAGCAGCTCCCGGGGTGAAAAACTGTTTTTT. It yields the protein CASSSRGEKLFF.